The 24 T cell receptor beta chains below all came from one sample that was sequenced in a study of CD4 T cells in relation to SARS-CoV-2 and coronaviruses. Their target antigens are unknown. Before the COVID-19 pandemic, during about 2011-2018, CD4+ T cells were taken from unexposed donors. After about 11 days of culture, CD4+ T cells were isolated. Some clones are missing from TCRdb's copy, which holds only in-frame ones; the method was immunoSEQ multiplex PCR. The sample contains about 20,000 clones, 66% of which appear only once. Sequencing was done on a sample of CD4+ T cells from PBMCs, cultured in vitro. The receptors stem from a human donor in good health.

CDR3 nucleotides: TGTGCCAGCAGTTCTACAGTGGAGAACACTGAAGCTTTCTTT. Its translation is CASSSTVENTEAFF. The chain has TRBV6-4 and TRBJ1-1; D gene unclear. V lost 5 bases, J lost 1 base, and 11 bases lay in between. The CDR3 contains 14 residues. Germline CDR1 and CDR2: MRHNA and SNTAGT.

The chain combines TRBV5-4 with TRBJ2-7, with 10 positions matching TRBD2. CDR3 size: 15 residues. Germline V gene data show CDR1 as SGHNT and CDR2 as YYREEE (reference sequence). V was pared by 4 bases and J by 4 bases, with 8 bases of the junction left unmatched. DNA of the CDR3: TGTGCCAGCAGCCCCAAGCGGGAGGGCCTGTACGAGCAGTACTTC. It yields the protein CASSPKREGLYEQYF.

The genes are TRBV3-1 (or the pseudogene TRBV3-2) and TRBJ2-3; no definite D call. V lost 2 bases to trimming and J lost 0 bases, with 18 bases between them. The CDR3 is 18 amino acids. The V gene's germline CDR1 is LGHDT and CDR2 YNNKEL (reference sequence). Here the CDR3 DNA reads TGTGCCAGCAGCCAATTTGCCAAAGAGGCGACTAGCACAGATACGCAGTATTTT. It yields the protein CASSQFAKEATSTDTQYF.

The V and J genes are TRBV12-5 and TRBJ2-1; TRBD2 aligns across 13 bases. CDR1 is LGHNT and CDR2 is FRNRAP in the germline V gene. Germline trimming cut 2 bases from V and 3 bases from J; bases unmatched to any gene: 4. The CDR3 covers 17 residues. CDR3 sequence reads: CASGLRTSGGYYNEQFF. In nucleotides, the CDR3 is TGTGCTAGTGGTTTGAGGACTAGCGGGGGCTACTACAATGAGCAGTTCTTC. The full variable domain, rest sourced from reference TRBV12-5 and TRBJ2-1, is DARVTQTPRHKVTEMGQEVTMRCQPILGHNTVFWYRQTMMQGLELLAYFRNRAPLDDSGMPKDRFSAEMPDATLATLKIQPSEPRDSAVYFCASGLRTSGGYYNEQFFGPGTRLTVL.

This chain joins TRBV10-3 and TRBJ1-1; possibly TRBD1 for D (5 bases). The CDR3 extends over 16 amino acids. Trimming removed 9 bases from V and 6 bases from J, with 26 bases in between. Germline V lookup: CDR1 ENHRY, CDR2 SYGVKD. The CDR3 nucleotides are TGTGCCATTGGTTCGGCCCCTTACTTGTTGGGGGCTGAAGCTTTCTTT. This translates into CAIGSAPYLLGAEAFF.

This clone was recorded a few times. The chain couples TRBV7-9 to TRBJ1-2; 7 bases align to TRBD1. J was trimmed by 8 bases and V by 5 bases; bases with no gene match: 14. The CDR3 loop spans 15 amino acids. Per germline, CDR1 SEHNR and CDR2 FQNEAQ (reference sequence). DNA for the CDR3: TGTGCCAGCAGCATCCGACAGGGCGCGGGGGGAGGCTACACCTTC. Translation: CASSIRQGAGGGYTF.

The chain carries TRBV7-6 and TRBJ2-7; TRBD1 matches 8 bases. Germline CDR1 reads SGHVS; CDR2 reads FNYEAQ. J was trimmed by 0 bases and V by 5 bases; bases with no gene match: 12. This CDR3 contains 17 residues. CDR3 sequence reads: CASSPRTGTGSSYEQYF. The CDR3 DNA follows: TGTGCCAGCAGCCCCCGGACCGGGACAGGCAGCTCCTACGAGCAGTACTTC.

The chain recombines TRBV18 with TRBJ2-2; D not resolved. Germline values: CDR1 KGHSH, CDR2 LQKENI. The V end lost 3 bases, the J end lost 5 bases, and 10 bases lay between the germline ends. CDR3 length: 14 amino acids. This CDR3 reads CASSPGYGTGELFF. The CDR3 DNA reads TGTGCCAGCTCACCGGGATACGGTACCGGGGAGCTGTTTTTT.

This clone was observed a handful of times. The chain recombines TRBV5-1 with TRBJ2-2; 10 positions agree with TRBD1. Germline trimming cut 6 bases from V and 6 bases from J; bases unmatched to any gene: 8. The CDR3 runs to 15 residues. Germline CDR1 SGHRS, CDR2 YFSETQ. Here the CDR3 DNA reads TGCGCCAGCACCGACCGACAGGGGGCCGCCGGGGAGCTGTTTTTT. It codes for CASTDRQGAAGELFF. The full variable domain, in which reference TRBV5-1 and TRBJ2-2 provide the parts outside the CDR3, is KAGVTQTPRYLIKTRGQQVTLSCSPISGHRSVSWYQQTPGQGLQFLFEYFSETQRNKGNFPGRFSGRQFSNSRSEMNVSTLELGDSALYLCASTDRQGAAGELFFGEGSRLTVL.

The chain combines TRBV7-2 with TRBJ2-3; D is unclear. The CDR3 is 11 residues long. Per germline, CDR1 SGHTA and CDR2 FQGNSA. Trimming shortened V by 5 bases and J by 1 base, and 1 base separated the two germline ends. CDR3 residues: CASSRTDTQYF. CDR3 DNA sequence: TGTGCCAGCAGCCGCACAGATACGCAGTATTTT.

The rearrangement joins TRBV13 to TRBJ1-1; D might be TRBD1 (5 bases). The CDR3 consists of 15 residues. Germline values: CDR1 PRHDT, CDR2 FYEKMQ (reference sequence). V lost 0 bases and J 3 bases, leaving 11 bases between the germline ends. CDR3 amino acids: CASSLGVGGDTEAFF. CDR3 sequence (DNA): TGTGCCAGCAGCTTAGGAGTGGGGGGGGACACTGAAGCTTTCTTT. Full variable domain (missing parts from reference TRBV13 and TRBJ1-1): AAGVIQSPRHLIKEKRETATLKCYPIPRHDTVYWYQQGPGQDPQFLISFYEKMQSDKGSIPDRFSAQQFSDYHSELNMSSLELGDSALYFCASSLGVGGDTEAFFGQGTRLTVV.

V gene TRBV6-2 or TRBV6-3 combines with J gene TRBJ2-5, with a tentative D call TRBD1 (5 bases). Between the trimmed V and J ends, which lost 6 bases and 0 bases, there was a span of 14 bases. The length of the CDR3 is 15 residues. Germline loops: CDR1 MNHEY, CDR2 SVGEGT. The CDR3 loop is CASSNRILYQETQYF. The CDR3 nucleotides read TGTGCCAGCAGCAACAGGATTCTGTACCAAGAGACCCAGTACTTC.

CDR3 DNA: TGCGCCAGCAGCTTGGGGCAGATTGAGAATGAGCAGTTCTTC. Protein: CASSLGQIENEQFF. The chain combines TRBV5-1 with TRBJ2-1; D not certain. The V end lost 0 bases, the J end lost 7 bases, and 11 bases lay between the germline ends. This CDR3 contains 14 residues. Germline CDR1 reads SGHRS; CDR2 reads YFSETQ. Based on the CDR3 plus reference TRBV5-1 and TRBJ2-1, the full variable domain is KAGVTQTPRYLIKTRGQQVTLSCSPISGHRSVSWYQQTPGQGLQFLFEYFSETQRNKGNFPGRFSGRQFSNSRSEMNVSTLELGDSALYLCASSLGQIENEQFFGPGTRLTVL.

The chain carries TRBV2 and TRBJ2-3; no firm D call. Trimming took off 1 base at V and 2 bases at J, with 4 bases between the two ends. The germline gives CDR1 SNHLY, CDR2 FYNNEI. There are 13 residues in the CDR3. CDR3 nucleotides: TGTGCCAGCAGTGAAGGGTTCACAGATACGCAGTATTTT. This encodes CASSEGFTDTQYF.

The chain uses TRBV10-3 and TRBJ2-3; D is unclear. Trimming stripped 0 bases from V and 1 base from J, with 5 bases between. Germline CDR1 reads ENHRY; CDR2 reads SYGVKD. CDR3 size: 14 residues. CDR3 nucleotides: TGTGCCATCAGTGAGTCGATTGGCACAGATACGCAGTATTTT. It encodes CAISESIGTDTQYF.

This clone was counted once. The chain is built from TRBV12-2 and TRBJ2-3; the D call TRBD2 from the table was never checked on the DNA. TRBV12-2 is designated a pseudogene. The CDR3 is made up of 15 amino acids. This CDR3 reads CASRLLAGPTDTQYF. The CDR3 bases are TGTGCAAGTCGCTTACTGGCGGGGCCCACAGATACGCAGTATTTT.

This clone came up a few times. The chain combines TRBV9 with TRBJ2-6; D unresolved. CDR1 and CDR2 (germline): SGDLS, YYNGEE. The V gene lost 4 bases and the J gene lost 1 base, with 9 bases spanning the gap. This CDR3 spans 15 amino acids. This chain's CDR3 is CASSLQSSGANVLTF. The CDR3 nucleotides read TGTGCCAGCAGCCTTCAGTCGTCTGGGGCCAACGTCCTGACTTTC. The full variable domain, with the rest looked up from reference TRBV9 and TRBJ2-6, is DSGVTQTPKHLITATGQRVTLRCSPRSGDLSVYWYQQSLDQGLQFLIQYYNGEERAKGNILERFSAQQFPDLHSELNLSSLELGDSALYFCASSLQSSGANVLTFGAGSRLTVL.

This sequence joins TRBV10-3 and TRBJ2-7, with D perhaps matching TRBD1 (6 bases). V lost 9 bases, J lost 4 bases, and 10 bases lay in between. Germline V gene lookup returns CDR1 ENHRY and CDR2 SYGVKD. The CDR3 is 11 amino acids. The CDR3 DNA sequence: TGTGCCATTCAGGACAGTTACGAGCAGTACTTC. Its protein product is CAIQDSYEQYF.

The J gene is TRBJ2-7, the V gene TRBV5-1; 11 bases map to TRBD2. Looked up from germline, CDR1 is SGHRS and CDR2 is YFSETQ. The CDR3 spans 15 residues. Germline trimming cut 0 bases from V and 5 bases from J; bases unmatched to any gene: 4. This CDR3 reads CASSLVLAGGHEQYF. The DNA for the CDR3 is TGCGCCAGCAGCTTGGTCCTAGCGGGGGGACACGAGCAGTACTTC.

This rearrangement joins TRBV2 to TRBJ2-3, with a tentative D call TRBD1 (6 bases). V was cut by 7 bases and J by 5 bases, with 22 bases left in between. CDR3 length: 16 amino acids. In germline, CDR1 is SNHLY, CDR2 FYNNEI. The chain's CDR3 is CASIRVTYRDGDTQYF. The CDR3 DNA follows: TGTGCCAGCATTAGGGTAACATACAGGGACGGAGATACGCAGTATTTT. The full variable domain, in which reference TRBV2 and TRBJ2-3 provide the parts outside the CDR3, is EPEVTQTPSHQVTQMGQEVILRCVPISNHLYFYWYRQILGQKVEFLVSFYNNEISEKSEIFDDQFSVERPDGSNFTLKIRSTKLEDSAMYFCASIRVTYRDGDTQYFGPGTRLTVL.

This rearrangement joins TRBV28 to TRBJ1-1; TRBD1 is a possible D gene (6 bases). Germline loops: CDR1 MDHEN, CDR2 SYDVKM. There are 13 residues in the CDR3. V lost 7 bases, J lost 1 base, and 10 bases lay in between. In DNA form, the CDR3 reads TGTGCCAGCAATCCGGGACAGAACACTGAAGCTTTCTTT. This encodes CASNPGQNTEAFF. Full variable domain (remainder filled in from reference TRBV28 and TRBJ1-1): DVKVTQSSRYLVKRTGEKVFLECVQDMDHENMFWYRQDPGLGLRLIYFSYDVKMKEKGDIPEGYSVSREKKERFSLILESASTNQTSMYLCASNPGQNTEAFFGQGTRLTVV.

This clone came up a few times. The chain employs TRBV6-1 and TRBJ1-2; maybe TRBD1 (6 bases). V lost 1 base and J 4 bases, leaving 10 bases between the germline ends. The CDR3 spans 14 residues. CDR1 is MNHNS, CDR2 SASEGT, per germline. The CDR3 is CASSEGGRGYGYTF. In DNA form, the CDR3 reads TGTGCCAGCAGTGAAGGGGGCAGGGGCTATGGCTACACCTTC.

This rearrangement joins TRBV30 to TRBJ2-7, with D possibly TRBD2 on 6 matching bases. The CDR3 totals 14 residues. V lost 3 bases, J lost 4 bases, and 16 bases lay in between. Germline assignment: CDR1 GTSNPN and CDR2 SVGIG (reference sequence). This chain's CDR3 is CAWSEGGTAYEQYF. CDR3 sequence (DNA): TGTGCCTGGAGCGAGGGCGGGACGGCTTACGAGCAGTACTTC.

This clone showed up just a few times. This chain joins TRBV24-1 and TRBJ2-5; D gene unclear. CDR1 is KGHDR, CDR2 SFDVKD, per germline. The CDR3 spans 13 residues. Trimming stripped 3 bases from V and 5 bases from J, with 9 bases between. The CDR3 here is CATSDGSRETQYF. As DNA, the CDR3 is TGTGCCACCAGTGATGGGTCGCGCGAGACCCAGTACTTC.